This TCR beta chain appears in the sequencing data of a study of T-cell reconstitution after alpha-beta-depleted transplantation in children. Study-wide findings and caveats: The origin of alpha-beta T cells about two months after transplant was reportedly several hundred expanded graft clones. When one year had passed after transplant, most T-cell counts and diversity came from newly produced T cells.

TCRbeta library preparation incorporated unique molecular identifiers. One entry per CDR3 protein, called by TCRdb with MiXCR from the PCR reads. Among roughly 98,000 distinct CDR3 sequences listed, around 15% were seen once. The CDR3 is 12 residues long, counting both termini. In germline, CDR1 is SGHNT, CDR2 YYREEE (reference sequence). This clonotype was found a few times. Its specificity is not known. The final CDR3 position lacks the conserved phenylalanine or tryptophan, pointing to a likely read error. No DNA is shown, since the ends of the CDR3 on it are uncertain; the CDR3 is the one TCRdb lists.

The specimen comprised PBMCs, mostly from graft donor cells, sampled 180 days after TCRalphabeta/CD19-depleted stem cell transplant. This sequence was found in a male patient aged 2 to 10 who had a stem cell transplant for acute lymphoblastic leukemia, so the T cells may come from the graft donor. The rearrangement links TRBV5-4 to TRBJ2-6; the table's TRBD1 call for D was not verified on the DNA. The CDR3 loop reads CASSLDGTGWGS.